This T cell receptor (beta chain) comes out of a study of cytomegalovirus exposure and HLA in healthy donors. Study context: The study placed approximately 78% of its approximately 360 genotyped donors in the Caucasian-associated ancestry cluster.

Points on this clone: What it recognizes is unknown.

The primer mix had 60 Vbeta and 13 Jbeta primers. Method: immunoSEQ multiplex PCR; TCRdb's copy keeps in-frame clones and lacks some. Among some 63,000 clones listed, roughly 84% were seen once. The germline V gene has CDR1 SEHNR and CDR2 FQNEAQ (reference sequence). Trimming pared 6 bases from V and 7 bases from J, leaving 15 bases between. This CDR3 is 13 amino acids long. Whole-study findings and limits: In an earlier analysis, about 87% or about 30%: the productive usage of most TCR beta V segments. An assumption of roughly uniform sequencing depth across donors underlay the presence/absence analyses.

The clonotype originates from a human donor in good health. This sequence joins TRBV7-9 and TRBJ2-5; D unresolved. The sample taken for sequencing was PBMCs. The CDR3 DNA sequence: TGTGCCAGCAGTGCGCCTGGAGCCGGGACCCAGTACTTC. Residues: CASSAPGAGTQYF. Based on the CDR3 plus reference TRBV7-9 and TRBJ2-5, the full variable domain is DTGVSQNPRHKITKRGQNVTFRCDPISEHNRLYWYRQTLGQGPEFLTYFQNEAQLEKSRLLSDRFSAERPKGSFSTLEIQRTEQGDSAMYLCASSAPGAGTQYFGPGTRLLVL.